The rows below give T cell receptor beta chains drawn from one sample of a study of blood T cell repertoires in COVID-19. Produced via immunoSEQ multiplex PCR; TCRdb's table is partial and in-frame only. The sample consists of 40,000 to 60,000 clones, 84% of them appearing once. The sample consisted of peripheral blood. These receptor sequences come from a man between 45 and 60 years old with active COVID-19. Both conserved end residues are part of each CDR3. The D gene is left open where the match is weak. For some rows the clone size is stated as once, few or many, or as a class when expanded; others skip it.

>TRBJ2-2|TRBD2|TRBV9|.
CASSAQFSGGDTGELFF
TGTGCCAGCAGCGCTCAATTTAGCGGGGGGGACACCGGGGAGCTGTTTTTT
>TRBJ1-2|.|TRBV6-4|few
CASSETGTRGYTF
TGTGCCAGCAGTGAAACAGGGACGAGAGGCTACACCTTC
>TRBJ1-5|.|TRBV6-1|.
CASSESRHPGGYSNQPQHF
TGTGCCAGCAGTGAATCCCGACACCCCGGCGGGTATAGCAATCAGCCCCAGCATTTT
>TRBJ2-2|.|TRBV7-2|.
CASSPYIGELFF
TGTGCCAGCAGCCCTTACATCGGGGAGCTGTTTTTT
>TRBJ2-3|.|TRBV2|.
CASSVQVGVDTQYF
TGTGCCAGCAGTGTTCAGGTCGGGGTGGATACGCAGTATTTT
>TRBJ2-5|.|TRBV6-5|.
CASSYNVGETQYF
TGTGCCAGCAGTTACAACGTCGGGGAGACCCAGTACTTC
>TRBJ1-2|TRBD1|TRBV19|few
CASRPQDRGYGYTF
TGTGCCAGTAGGCCGCAGGACAGGGGATATGGCTACACCTTC
>TRBJ2-3|TRBD2|TRBV28|once
CASSLLGVAGATDTQYF
TGTGCCAGCAGTTTATTAGGAGTAGCGGGGGCCACAGATACGCAGTATTTT
>TRBJ2-7|TRBD1|TRBV6-2/TRBV6-3|.
CASSPTGVSYEQYF
TGTGCCAGCAGCCCAACAGGGGTCTCCTACGAGCAGTACTTC
>TRBJ2-1|TRBD2|TRBV27|medium-sized
CASSSAGGRNEQFF
TGTGCCAGCAGTTCTGCGGGGGGGCGGAATGAGCAGTTCTTC
>TRBJ1-5|TRBD1|TRBV7-9|.
CASSLPGTGVTQPQHF
TGTGCCAGCAGCTTACCCGGGACAGGGGTCACTCAGCCCCAGCATTTT